The clone carrying this TCR beta chain occurred many times. The sample comes from a study of T cell repertoires in cytomegalovirus infection. The CDR3 is 17 amino acids. V lost 4 bases to trimming and J lost 5 bases; unmatched junction nucleotides: 13. Per germline, CDR1 SEHNR and CDR2 FQNEAQ (reference sequence). TCRdb re-derived calls from the reads in MiXCR, one entry per CDR3 protein. The sample shows about 230,000 distinct CDR3 sequences, roughly 23% of them seen only once. Sequenced: CD8+ T cells from PBMCs. V usage is TRBV7-9 and J usage is TRBJ2-3; 9 nucleotides agree with TRBD2. The TCR was taken from a human donor in good health (CMV status not recorded). Some clones in this sample may be carry-over from other donors' samples. In DNA form, the CDR3 reads TGTGCCAGCAGCTCCCTTGGGGAGCGGGGGGATGTAGATACGCAGTATTTT. This translates into CASSSLGERGDVDTQYF.